Each of the 5 T cell receptor beta chains below was sequenced from the same sample in a study of OX40 agonist ivuxolimab in advanced cancers. Assay: immunoSEQ multiplex PCR; the TCRdb copy retains only in-frame clones and omits some. Seen here are tens of thousands of clones, 75% to 85% observed once, and the top ten hold around 4.2%. Material: CD4+ or CD8+ T cells sorted from blood, obtained in a trial of the OX40 agonist ivuxolimab. These receptors were obtained from an adult with an advanced solid tumor such as melanoma, head and neck, liver or kidney cancer.

The chain is built from TRBV2 and TRBJ1-2; D remains ambiguous. V gave up 3 bases and J gave up 1 base, with 3 bases separating them. The CDR3 runs to 12 residues. Per the germline V gene, CDR1 is SNHLY and CDR2 is FYNNEI. This chain's CDR3 is CASSDSNYGYTF. CDR3 DNA: TGTGCCAGCAGTGACAGTAACTATGGCTACACCTTC.

J is TRBJ2-5 and V is TRBV5-1; D is tentatively TRBD1 or TRBD2 (6 bases each). This CDR3 region has 15 residues. Trimming cost V 4 bases and J 5 bases, with 18 bases left between them. The germline gives CDR1 SGHRS, CDR2 YFSETQ. CDR3 nucleotide sequence: TGCGCCAGCAGCCCCCCTTTAAGAGGGGGGGAGACCCAGTACTTC. Amino acid sequence: CASSPPLRGGETQYF.

V gene TRBV7-2 combines with J gene TRBJ1-3; D is ambiguous. Germline CDR1 is SGHTA and CDR2 is FQGNSA. V gave up 2 bases and J gave up 4 bases, with 9 bases separating them. CDR3 length equals 14 residues. For the CDR3, the DNA is TGTGCCAGCAGCTTACGGGTTTTAGGAAACACCATATATTTT. The encoded protein is CASSLRVLGNTIYF. Using reference TRBV7-2 and TRBJ1-3 for the parts outside the CDR3, the full variable domain is GAGVSQSPSNKVTEKGKDVELRCDPISGHTALYWYRQSLGQGLEFLIYFQGNSAPDKSGLPSDRFSAERTGGSVSTLTIQRTQQEDSAVYLCASSLRVLGNTIYFGEGSWLTVV.

V and J are TRBV5-1 and TRBJ1-6; TRBD1 aligns across 8 bases. The CDR3 is 14 amino acids. V dropped 5 bases and J dropped 6; count of bases not matched to a gene: 4. Per the germline V gene, CDR1 is SGHRS and CDR2 is YFSETQ. The CDR3 region is CASRLTGVNSPLHF. CDR3 nucleotides: TGCGCCAGCAGGTTGACAGGGGTTAATTCACCCCTCCACTTT.

The chain links TRBV11-2 to TRBJ2-2; 8 nucleotides line up with TRBD2. With V trimmed by 1 base and J by 7 bases, 5 bases remained unmatched. This CDR3 contains 15 residues. The germline gives CDR1 SGHAT, CDR2 FQNNGV. This chain's CDR3 is CASSLAGGRIGELFF. The CDR3 nucleotides are TGTGCCAGCAGCTTAGCGGGGGGGCGTATCGGGGAGCTGTTTTTT. Together with reference TRBV11-2 and TRBJ2-2, the CDR3 gives the full variable domain: EAGVAQSPRYKIIEKRQSVAFWCNPISGHATLYWYQQILGQGPKLLIQFQNNGVVDDSQLPKDRFSAERLKGVDSTLKIQPAKLEDSAVYLCASSLAGGRIGELFFGEGSRLTVL.